This T cell receptor (beta chain) was sequenced during a study of immune evolution from preneoplasia to lung adenocarcinoma. In germline, CDR1 is ENHRY, CDR2 SYGVKD. V lost 10 bases and J lost 0, with 17 bases in between. This CDR3 has 15 amino acids. The repertoire was sequenced with immunoSEQ multiplex PCR; TCRdb's copy has only in-frame clones and lacks some. The sample includes around 11,000 clones, roughly 84% of them seen just once. This receptor was obtained from a person aged 65-85 years with lung adenocarcinoma. Sequencing used FFPE minimally invasive lung adenocarcinoma tissue. The rearrangement uses TRBV10-3 and TRBJ2-3, with D perhaps matching TRBD2 (7 bases). The CDR3 loop is CATFEAGASTDTQYF. The CDR3 DNA reads as TGTGCCACCTTCGAGGCGGGGGCTAGCACAGATACGCAGTATTTT.